This entry lists 2 T cell receptor beta chains sequenced from one sample in a study of cytomegalovirus exposure and HLA in healthy donors. A multiplex PCR was run with 60 Vbeta primers and 13 Jbeta primers. Sequencing was performed with immunoSEQ multiplex PCR; in TCRdb, only in-frame clones are kept and a portion is missing. The sample gives some 120,000 clones, approximately 17% of which show up once; about 2.6% is in the top ten. Sequenced sample: PBMCs. The source is a female donor in good health and CMV-seropositive.

The rearrangement links TRBV5-4 to TRBJ2-3; no clear D gene. Germline V CDR1 and CDR2: SGHNT, YYREEE (reference sequence). CDR3 length equals 14 residues. Trimming left V 0 bases short and J 2 bases short, with 7 bases between. The CDR3 is CASSLGHTTDTQYF. CDR3 DNA: TGTGCCAGCAGCTTGGGACACACCACAGATACGCAGTATTTT.

This clone was recorded a few times. The gene calls are TRBV29-1 and TRBJ2-5; tentative D call: TRBD2 (7 bases). Germline V gene sequence: CDR1 SQVTM, CDR2 ANQGSEA. V lost 3 bases to trimming and J lost 0 bases, with 11 bases between them. The CDR3 has 14 residues. The CDR3 sequence: CSVERGGNQETQYF. DNA of the CDR3: TGCAGCGTTGAGAGGGGGGGTAACCAAGAGACCCAGTACTTC.